This T cell receptor (beta chain) was sequenced for a study of T cell changes during pregnancy in multiple sclerosis. TCRdb's table, derived via immunoSEQ multiplex PCR, lists solely in-frame clones and lacks some. The data hold tens of thousands of clones, with more than 85% observed a single time. The ends lost 7 bases at V and 2 bases at J; junction bases unmatched: 8. This CDR3 is built from 18 residues. CDR1 and CDR2 (germline): PRHDT, FYEKMQ (reference sequence). The chain recombines TRBV13 with TRBJ2-2, with 15 bases matching TRBD2. Source: peripheral blood, taken before pregnancy. This receptor was taken from a female donor with multiple sclerosis, enrolled in a pregnancy study. CDR3 protein: CASTGTSGGKGNTGELFF. The DNA of the CDR3 is TGTGCCAGCACCGGGACTAGCGGGGGGAAGGGAAACACCGGGGAGCTGTTTTTT.